This T cell receptor beta chain derives from a study of shared clonotypes between healthy human individuals (dated by TCRdb to the early 2020s). About the investigation overall: The cohort comprised a couple of women and three men aged 18 to 49 years. Blood TCR repertoires of roughly 5 healthy adults were deeply sequenced to estimate repertoire size and the extent of clonotype sharing between individuals. For each donor, CD4 naive and CD4 memory were each given three plates, CD8 naive was given two plates, and CD8 memory was given one plate. Each donor's leukapheresis produced roughly between roughly 0.94 and 9.5 billion PBMCs. Different laboratories and diverse techniques were used to prepare libraries and sequence TCR repertoires, to increase sequencing depth and limit assay-specific biases.

TCR CDR3 regions were amplified from genomic DNA by multiplex PCR using the deep immunoSEQ assay. Genomic DNA extracted from each cell subset was distributed evenly over all wells of several immunoSEQ 96-well plates, and each plate served as one replicate. For sorted subsets, 150 to 250 ng of genomic DNA, equivalent to roughly 33,000 T cell genomes, went into each replicate PCR. The purified libraries were quantified using a Qubit 3.0 fluorometer, sized with a Bioanalyzer 2100, and then quantified again using the KAPA Library Quantification kit. Every immunoSEQ 96-well plate was sequenced on a separate single-read 150-cycle Illumina NextSeq 550 flow cell. As for how the authors treated the data: Because the immunoSEQ output held only junctional sequences and lacked quality scores, the filtering could not match the filtering applied to full-length reads. To assign V/J genes and CDR3, sequences were annotated using PyIR, a Python wrapper for IgBLAST v1.9, with IMGT germline references. Reads were removed for weak V/J assignments (E-value above 1e-6), missing CDR3, stop codons, out-of-frame junctions, or ambiguous translated residues. V3J clonotypes were defined by identical inferred V gene, J gene, and CDR3 amino acid sequence. The percentage overlap between two repertoires was calculated by dividing the number of shared unique clonotypes by the size of the smaller repertoire. RTK rarefaction, the Chao1 estimator, and Recon v2.1 estimates of unobserved clonotypes were used to assess repertoire richness. Generation probabilities for all TCRbeta clonotypes obtained by the gDNA method from a handful of donors were computed using OLGA. The source is immuneACCESS, and TCRdb retained only in-frame sequences with V and J called. Part of the clones is not carried over; for the studies checked, unresolved V genes explain less than half of this, and the remainder is unexplained. V and J calls and clone size are copied from that table; D and trimming were computed from the DNA. For this sample the table gives over 1.4 million clones, of which around 95% were detected only once. The ten largest clonotypes hold over 1% of the sample.

Overall study outcomes, separate from this receptor: Larger estimated clonotype richness was generally found for naive subsets than for memory subsets. About 5% of naive CD4, roughly 3.5% of naive CD8, approximately 2.2% of memory CD4, and approximately 0.4% of memory CD8 clonotypes were shared across a few donors. Based on pairwise subsampling, the degree of clonotype sharing among donors was expected to be affected by sequencing depth. Because the study included only a small number of donors, the genetic and exposure-history diversity represented was limited. Sampling was restricted to blood, and TCR repertoires in tissue are likely to differ from TCR repertoires in blood. Higher generation probabilities were observed for clonotypes shared by all four sorted-subset donors than for non-shared clonotypes. Even with the large sequencing depth, rarefaction of the sorted-subset datasets indicated that sequencing was incomplete.

On this clone: This receptor's antigen is unknown. No base qualities exist here, and no much larger clone lies one base off it.

The donors were healthy, HIV-negative adults who had no recently reported acute infections or vaccinations. Every donor was a Caucasian adult living in Nashville, Tennessee, USA. CD4+ T cells were enriched by magnetic negative selection; naive cells were then positively selected on CD45RA, and the negative fraction formed the memory subset. Blood was collected by leukapheresis, and PBMCs were isolated by Ficoll-Histopaque density gradient centrifugation and then cryopreserved in liquid nitrogen vapor phase. Analytical flow cytometry was used to check the purity and quantity of every magnetically sorted T cell population. Genomic DNA was isolated from each sorted fraction and quantified by UV absorbance on a Nanodrop 2000c. Material for sequencing was naive CD4+ T cells sorted from blood. The cell subset or site label here, explained by the study, means: CD45RA+ positively selected. The receptor's source is a man between 25 and 39 years old in good health.

The bases read TGTGCCAGCAGCCCGGGGTCGAACACCGGGGAGCTGTTTTTT. Its protein product is CASSPGSNTGELFF. The chain uses TRBV9 and TRBJ2-2; a weak D assignment points to TRBD2 (5 bases agree). The junction shows trimming of 4 bases on V and 0 bases on J, plus 7 bases between the germline ends. Counted from cysteine to phenylalanine, this CDR3 has 14 amino acids. Of all the DNA, just the CDR3 is kept, 42 bases in frame from base 1. CDR1 and CDR2 are read off the germline V gene as SGDLS and YYNGEE.